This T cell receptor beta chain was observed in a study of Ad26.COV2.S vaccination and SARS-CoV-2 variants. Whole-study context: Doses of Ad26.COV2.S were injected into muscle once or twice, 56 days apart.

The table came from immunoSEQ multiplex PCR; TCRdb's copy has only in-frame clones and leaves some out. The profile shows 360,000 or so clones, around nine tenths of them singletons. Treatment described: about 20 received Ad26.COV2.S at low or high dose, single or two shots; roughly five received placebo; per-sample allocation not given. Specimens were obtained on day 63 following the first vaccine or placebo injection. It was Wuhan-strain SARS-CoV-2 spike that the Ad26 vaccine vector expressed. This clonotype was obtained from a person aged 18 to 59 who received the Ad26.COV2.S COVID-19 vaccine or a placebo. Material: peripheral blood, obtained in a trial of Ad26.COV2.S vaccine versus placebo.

CDR3 loop: CASSVEGTSGRPGSYNEQFF. The CDR3 DNA sequence: TGTGCCAGCAGCGTAGAGGGGACTAGCGGGAGGCCCGGCTCCTACAATGAGCAGTTCTTC. The chain links TRBV9 to TRBJ2-1, with 15 bases matching TRBD2. The CDR3 is made up of 20 amino acids. J lost 0 bases, V lost 0 bases, and 7 bases had no gene match. In germline, CDR1 is SGDLS, CDR2 YYNGEE.